This T cell receptor (beta chain) was captured by sequencing in a study of brain T cells in children with intractable seizures. Clones were read by immunoSEQ multiplex PCR, and TCRdb kept only the in-frame ones, dropping some. This sample carries around 340,000 clones, 93% of them seen once, and the ten largest clones take about 6%. Stated time point: blood from clinic visit 5 months post-surgery; TSC patient then seizure free. This clone is a singleton in its sample. Antigen: not known. General study results and limits: Absence of clones before surgery may stem from lower sequencing depth.

V dropped 1 base and J dropped 7; count of bases not matched to a gene: 1. The CDR3 is 14 residues long. Germline CDR1 and CDR2: MGHRA and YSYEKL. V gene TRBV4-1 combines with J gene TRBJ2-4, with TRBD1 identical over 10 bases. The sample here was peripheral blood, taken about 5 months after surgery. The source of this sequence is a boy in the first two years of life with tuberous sclerosis and intractable seizures. Here the CDR3 reads CASSQGTGGNIQYF. The CDR3 DNA follows: TGCGCCAGCAGCCAAGGGACAGGGGGGAACATTCAGTACTTC.